A single sample is the source of the 11 T cell receptor beta chains below, sequenced in a study of blood T cell repertoires in COVID-19. The table came from immunoSEQ multiplex PCR; TCRdb's copy has only in-frame clones and leaves some out. The table records tens of thousands of clones, around 90% of them present only once. The sequencing sample was made of peripheral blood. These receptor sequences come from a woman between 65 and 79 years old with acute or convalescent COVID-19.

The J gene is TRBJ2-1, the V gene TRBV9; 9 bases fit TRBD2. The CDR3 loop spans 18 amino acids. Germline CDR1 SGDLS, CDR2 YYNGEE. Unmatched junction bases numbered 17, after V lost 0 bases and J lost 10 bases. The CDR3 loop reads CASSVVISGGPDTYEQFF. CDR3 coding DNA: TGTGCCAGCAGCGTAGTGATTAGCGGGGGTCCCGACACTTACGAGCAGTTCTTC.

The rearrangement links TRBV10-3 to TRBJ1-6, with a possible D match to TRBD1 (6 bases). Trimming pared 0 bases from V and 4 bases from J, leaving 10 bases between. The CDR3 runs 16 residues. Germline CDR1 ENHRY, CDR2 SYGVKD. CDR3 coding DNA: TGTGCCATCAGTGAGTCGACGGGGACATATAATTCACCCCTCCACTTT. It is translated as CAISESTGTYNSPLHF.

CDR3 nucleotide sequence: TGTGCCAGCAGCGTGGGACAGGGTCAAGAGACCCAGTACTTC. Translated, it gives CASSVGQGQETQYF. The chain couples TRBV6-5 to TRBJ2-5; 9 bases align to TRBD1. The CDR3 totals 14 residues. Germline V gene lookup returns CDR1 MNHEY and CDR2 SVGAGI. The V gene end was trimmed by 6 bases and the J gene end by 2 bases; junction bases not matched to a gene: 4.

The chain joins TRBV5-1 to TRBJ2-4; D gene unclear. Per germline, CDR1 SGHRS and CDR2 YFSETQ. The CDR3 has 15 amino acids. Trimming stripped 4 bases from V and 0 bases from J, with 11 bases between. CDR3 sequence reads: CASSISQLAKNIQYF. CDR3 DNA sequence: TGCGCCAGCAGCATATCACAGCTAGCCAAAAACATTCAGTACTTC.

The chain recombines TRBV2 with TRBJ1-1; no clear D gene. The CDR3 extends over 13 amino acids. V was trimmed by 6 bases and J by 0 bases, leaving 8 bases between them. The germline V gene encodes CDR1 SNHLY and CDR2 FYNNEI. In DNA, the CDR3 is TGTGCCAGCAGGGTTGACATGAACACTGAAGCTTTCTTT. Amino acid sequence: CASRVDMNTEAFF.

V usage is TRBV4-2 and J usage is TRBJ2-7; 8 nucleotides align to TRBD1. Looked up from germline, CDR1 is LGHNA and CDR2 is YNFKEQ. V gave up 4 bases and J gave up 4 bases; unmatched junction bases: 6. The CDR3 extends over 14 amino acids. Written as DNA, the CDR3 is TGTGCCAGCAGCCCGAGACAGGGGACGTACGAGCAGTACTTC. It translates to CASSPRQGTYEQYF.

DNA for the CDR3: TGTGCCACCAGCAGAGGGGACCGAACGGGACAAAAAAAACGTGGTAATGAGCAGTTCTTC. It codes for CATSRGDRTGQKKRGNEQFF. This chain links TRBV15 with TRBJ2-1; a possible D gene is TRBD1 (6 bases). V was trimmed by 1 base and J by 7 bases, leaving 29 bases between them. The CDR3 extends over 20 amino acids. Germline CDR1 LNHNV, CDR2 YYDKDF (reference sequence).

The count of this clone is one. The V call is TRBV5-6, the J call TRBJ2-3; D unclear. Germline CDR1 reads SGHDT; CDR2 reads YYEEEE. This CDR3 has 17 residues. V dropped 2 bases and J dropped 2 bases, with 18 bases sitting between them. The CDR3 region has the DNA TGTGCCAGCAGCTTTTTGGCACAGACCCAGAACACAGATACGCAGTATTTT. Translation: CASSFLAQTQNTDTQYF.

This sequence joins TRBV6-6 and TRBJ2-7; TRBD2 aligns across 12 bases. Losses at the gene ends were 2 bases for V and 12 bases for J; bases not matched to a gene: 5. This CDR3 comprises 13 residues. CDR1 is MNHNY, CDR2 SVGAGI, per germline (reference sequence). The CDR3: CASSYRTSGITYF. The CDR3 DNA reads TGTGCCAGCAGTTACAGGACTAGCGGGATCACGTACTTC.

This rearrangement joins TRBV9 to TRBJ2-7; 9 bases fit TRBD1. The germline gives CDR1 SGDLS, CDR2 YYNGEE. The CDR3 extends over 15 amino acids. Unmatched junction bases numbered 9, after V lost 3 bases and J lost 5 bases. CDR3 nucleotide sequence: TGTGCCAGCAGCGAGAGGGGACAGGGCTTCGACGAGCAGTACTTC. This sequence encodes CASSERGQGFDEQYF.

In its sample, this clone was seen a few times. CDR3 in amino acids: CASSPNGQNTEAFF. The CDR3 DNA is TGTGCCAGCTCACCGAATGGACAGAACACTGAAGCTTTCTTT. The rearrangement links TRBV18 to TRBJ1-1; tentative D call: TRBD1 (5 bases). CDR1 and CDR2 from the germline V gene are KGHSH and LQKENI. V lost 3 bases and J lost 1, with 9 bases in between. The CDR3 is 14 residues long.